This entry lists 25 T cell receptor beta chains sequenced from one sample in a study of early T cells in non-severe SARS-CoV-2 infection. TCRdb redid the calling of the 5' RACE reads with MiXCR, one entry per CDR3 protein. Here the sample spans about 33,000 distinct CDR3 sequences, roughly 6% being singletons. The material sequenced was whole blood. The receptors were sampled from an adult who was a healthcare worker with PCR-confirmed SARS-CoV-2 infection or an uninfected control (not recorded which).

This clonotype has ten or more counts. CDR3 sequence reads: CASSKTPNSPLHF. CDR3 nucleotide sequence: TGTGCCAGCAGCAAAACCCCTAATTCACCCCTCCACTTT. This rearrangement joins TRBV3-1 to TRBJ1-6; unclear D gene. V was pared by 5 bases and J by 6 bases, with 8 bases between. The germline V gene encodes CDR1 LGHDT and CDR2 YNNKEL (reference sequence). The CDR3 is made up of 13 amino acids.

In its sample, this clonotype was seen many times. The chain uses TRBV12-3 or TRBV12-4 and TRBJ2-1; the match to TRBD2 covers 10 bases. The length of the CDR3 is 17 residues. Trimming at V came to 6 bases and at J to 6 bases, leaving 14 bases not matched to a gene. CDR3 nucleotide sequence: TGTGCCAGCAGCAAGGGGGGACTAGCGTATTCTGGCAATGAGCAGTTCTTC. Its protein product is CASSKGGLAYSGNEQFF.

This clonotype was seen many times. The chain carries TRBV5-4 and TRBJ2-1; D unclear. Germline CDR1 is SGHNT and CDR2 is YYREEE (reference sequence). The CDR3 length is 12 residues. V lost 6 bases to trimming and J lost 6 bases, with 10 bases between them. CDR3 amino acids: CASTKGFNEQFF. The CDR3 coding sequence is TGTGCCAGCACTAAGGGATTCAATGAGCAGTTCTTC.

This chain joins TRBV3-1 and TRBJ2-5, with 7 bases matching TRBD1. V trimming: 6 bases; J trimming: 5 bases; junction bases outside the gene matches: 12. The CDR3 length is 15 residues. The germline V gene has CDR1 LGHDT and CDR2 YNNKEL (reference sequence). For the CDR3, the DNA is TGTGCCAGCAGTCGAAGGACGACAGGGTATGAGACCCAGTACTTC. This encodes CASSRRTTGYETQYF.

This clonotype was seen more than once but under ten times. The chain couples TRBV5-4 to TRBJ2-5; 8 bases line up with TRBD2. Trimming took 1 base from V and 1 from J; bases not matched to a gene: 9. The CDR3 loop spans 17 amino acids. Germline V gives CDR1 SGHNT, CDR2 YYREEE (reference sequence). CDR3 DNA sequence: TGTGCCAGCAGCTTGCTCGGCGGGAGGCCGGGCCAAGAGACCCAGTACTTC. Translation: CASSLLGGRPGQETQYF. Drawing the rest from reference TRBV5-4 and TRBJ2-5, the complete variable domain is ETGVTQSPTHLIKTRGQQVTLRCSSQSGHNTVSWYQQALGQGPQFIFQYYREEENGRGNFPPRFSGLQFPNYSSELNVNALELDDSALYLCASSLLGGRPGQETQYFGPGTRLLVL.

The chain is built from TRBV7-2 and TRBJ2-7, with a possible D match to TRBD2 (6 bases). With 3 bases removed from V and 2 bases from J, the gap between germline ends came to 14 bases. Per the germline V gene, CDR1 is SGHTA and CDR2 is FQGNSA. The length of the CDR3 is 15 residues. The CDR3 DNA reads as TGTGCCAGCAGCTTGGTCGGGCTAGCGACCTACGAGCAGTACGTC. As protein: CASSLVGLATYEQYV.

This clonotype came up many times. The chain's CDR3 is CASSLDREFHTEAFF. CDR3 nucleotides: TGTGCCAGCAGCTTGGACAGGGAATTTCACACTGAAGCTTTCTTT. The chain is built from TRBV6-2 or TRBV6-3 and TRBJ1-1; 8 bases match TRBD1. Germline V gene data show CDR1 as MNHEY and CDR2 as SVGEGT. The CDR3 has 15 amino acids. With 6 bases clipped from V and 3 bases from J, the junction kept 9 bases outside the gene matches.

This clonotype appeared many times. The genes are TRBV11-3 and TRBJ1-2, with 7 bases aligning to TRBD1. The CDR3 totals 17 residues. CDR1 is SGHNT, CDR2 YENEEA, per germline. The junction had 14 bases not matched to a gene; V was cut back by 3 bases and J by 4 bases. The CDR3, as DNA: TGTGCCAGCAGCTTCCGGGACAGCTCATTTATGGGCTATGGCTACACCTTC. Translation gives CASSFRDSSFMGYGYTF.

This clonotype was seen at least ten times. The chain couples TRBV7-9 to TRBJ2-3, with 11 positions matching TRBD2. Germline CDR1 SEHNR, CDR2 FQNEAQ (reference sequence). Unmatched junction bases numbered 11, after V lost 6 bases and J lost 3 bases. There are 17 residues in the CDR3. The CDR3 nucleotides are TGTGCCAGCAGTCCTGGCCTAGCGGGAGGTCGAACAGATACGCAGTATTTT. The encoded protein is CASSPGLAGGRTDTQYF. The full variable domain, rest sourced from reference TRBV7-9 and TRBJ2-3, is DTGVSQNPRHKITKRGQNVTFRCDPISEHNRLYWYRQTLGQGPEFLTYFQNEAQLEKSRLLSDRFSAERPKGSFSTLEIQRTEQGDSAMYLCASSPGLAGGRTDTQYFGPGTRLTVL.

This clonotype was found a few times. CDR3 sequence reads: CASSPRANTEAFF. CDR3 DNA sequence: TGTGCCAGCAGCCCTAGGGCGAACACTGAAGCTTTCTTT. The V and J genes are TRBV7-3 and TRBJ1-1, with D hard to call. The germline V gene encodes CDR1 SGHTA and CDR2 FQGTGA. V was cut by 5 bases and J by 1 base, with 8 bases left in between. The CDR3 totals 13 residues.

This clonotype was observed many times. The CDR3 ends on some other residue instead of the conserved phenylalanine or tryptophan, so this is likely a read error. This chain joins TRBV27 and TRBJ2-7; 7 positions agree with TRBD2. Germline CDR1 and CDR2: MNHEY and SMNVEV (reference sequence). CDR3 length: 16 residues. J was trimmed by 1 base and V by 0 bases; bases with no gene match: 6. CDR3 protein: CASSLSSLAASYEQYC. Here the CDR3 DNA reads TGTGCCAGCAGTTTATCGTCGCTAGCGGCGTCCTACGAGCAGTACTGC.

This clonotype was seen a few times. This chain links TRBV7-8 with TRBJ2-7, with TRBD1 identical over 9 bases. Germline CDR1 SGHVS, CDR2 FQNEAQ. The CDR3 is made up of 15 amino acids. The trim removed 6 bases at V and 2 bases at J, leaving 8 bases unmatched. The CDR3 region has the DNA TGTGCCAGCAGACTAGCCCGGGACAGGGCCTACGAGCAGTACGTC. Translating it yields CASRLARDRAYEQYV.

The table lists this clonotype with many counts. The DNA of the CDR3 is TGTGCCAGCAGCTTAGGGAGGGTCGGCCCTAACTATGGCTACACCTTC. This gives the protein CASSLGRVGPNYGYTF. This chain uses TRBV11-2 with TRBJ1-2, with D unresolved. The CDR3 length is 16 residues. With 1 base removed from V and 0 bases from J, the gap between germline ends came to 12 bases. CDR1 is SGHAT and CDR2 is FQNNGV in the germline V gene. Drawing the rest from reference TRBV11-2 and TRBJ1-2, the complete variable domain is EAGVAQSPRYKIIEKRQSVAFWCNPISGHATLYWYQQILGQGPKLLIQFQNNGVVDDSQLPKDRFSAERLKGVDSTLKIQPAKLEDSAVYLCASSLGRVGPNYGYTFGSGTRLTVV.

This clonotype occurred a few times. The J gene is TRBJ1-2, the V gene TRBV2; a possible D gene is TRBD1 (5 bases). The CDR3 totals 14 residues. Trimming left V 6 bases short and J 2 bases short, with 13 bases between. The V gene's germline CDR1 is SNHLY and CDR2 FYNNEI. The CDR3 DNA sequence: TGTGCCAGCAGGCCGACGGGGGGGAACTATGGCTACACCTTC. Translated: CASRPTGGNYGYTF.

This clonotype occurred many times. CDR3 sequence (DNA): TGTGCCATCAGTGAGTCGCGGCGCGGGGGGCAACCCCTCAATGAGCAGTTCTTC. Its translation: CAISESRRGGQPLNEQFF. The J gene is TRBJ2-1, the V gene TRBV10-3; TRBD2 aligns across 8 bases. The CDR3 runs to 18 residues. CDR1 and CDR2 from the germline V gene are ENHRY and SYGVKD. V trimming: 0 bases; J trimming: 6 bases; junction bases outside the gene matches: 13.

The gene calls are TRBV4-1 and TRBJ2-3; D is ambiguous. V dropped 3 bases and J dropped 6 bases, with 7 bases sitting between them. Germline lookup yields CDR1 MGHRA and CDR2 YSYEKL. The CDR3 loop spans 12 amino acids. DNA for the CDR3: TGCGCCAGCAGCCACGATCCCGATACGCAGTATTTT. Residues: CASSHDPDTQYF.

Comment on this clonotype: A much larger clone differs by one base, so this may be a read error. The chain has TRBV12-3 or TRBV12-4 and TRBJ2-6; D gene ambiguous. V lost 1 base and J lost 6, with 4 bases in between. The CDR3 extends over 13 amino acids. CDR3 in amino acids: CASSLVVANVLTF. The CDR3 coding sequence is TGTGCCAGCAGTTTAGTTGTGGCCAACGTCCTGACTTTC.

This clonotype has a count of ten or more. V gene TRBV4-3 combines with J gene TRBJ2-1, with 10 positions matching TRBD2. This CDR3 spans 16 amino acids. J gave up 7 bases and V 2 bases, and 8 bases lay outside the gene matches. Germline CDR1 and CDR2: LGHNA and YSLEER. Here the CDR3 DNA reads TGCGCCAGCAGCCAAACAGACGGGACTAGCGCAAATGAGCAGTTCTTC. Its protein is CASSQTDGTSANEQFF.

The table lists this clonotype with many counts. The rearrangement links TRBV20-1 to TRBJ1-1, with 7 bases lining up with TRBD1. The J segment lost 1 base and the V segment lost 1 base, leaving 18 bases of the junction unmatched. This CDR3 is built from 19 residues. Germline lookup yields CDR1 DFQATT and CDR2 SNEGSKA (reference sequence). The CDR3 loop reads CSARGVLGQSLISNTEAFF. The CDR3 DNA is TGCAGTGCTAGAGGAGTCCTGGGACAGTCACTTATTTCGAACACTGAAGCTTTCTTT.

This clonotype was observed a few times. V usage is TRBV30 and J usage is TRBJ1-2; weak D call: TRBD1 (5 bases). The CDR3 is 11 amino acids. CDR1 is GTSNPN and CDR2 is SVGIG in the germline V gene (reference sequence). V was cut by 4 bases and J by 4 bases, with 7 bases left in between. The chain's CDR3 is CAWTGGYGYTF. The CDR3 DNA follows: TGTGCCTGGACCGGGGGCTATGGCTACACCTTC.

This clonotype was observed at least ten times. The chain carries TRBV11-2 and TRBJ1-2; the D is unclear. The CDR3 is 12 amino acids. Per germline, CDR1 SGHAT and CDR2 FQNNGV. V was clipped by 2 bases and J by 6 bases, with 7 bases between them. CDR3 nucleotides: TGTGCCAGCAGCTTATGGGGTGATGGCTACACCTTC. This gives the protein CASSLWGDGYTF. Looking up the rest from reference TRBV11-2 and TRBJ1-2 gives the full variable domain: EAGVAQSPRYKIIEKRQSVAFWCNPISGHATLYWYQQILGQGPKLLIQFQNNGVVDDSQLPKDRFSAERLKGVDSTLKIQPAKLEDSAVYLCASSLWGDGYTFGSGTRLTVV.

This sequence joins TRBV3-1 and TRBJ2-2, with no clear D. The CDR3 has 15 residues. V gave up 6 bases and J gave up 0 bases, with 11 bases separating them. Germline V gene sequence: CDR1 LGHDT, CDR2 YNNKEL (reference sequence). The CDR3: CASSVAGANTGELFF. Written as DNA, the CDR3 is TGTGCCAGCAGTGTCGCTGGAGCGAACACCGGGGAGCTGTTTTTT.

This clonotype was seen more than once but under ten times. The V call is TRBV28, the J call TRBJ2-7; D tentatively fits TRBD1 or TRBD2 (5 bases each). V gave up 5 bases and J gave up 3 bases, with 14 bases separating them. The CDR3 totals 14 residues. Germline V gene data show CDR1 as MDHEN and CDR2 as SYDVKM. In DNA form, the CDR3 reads TGTGCCAGCAGTAGCCGGGACCAACTCTACGAGCAGTACTTC. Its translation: CASSSRDQLYEQYF.

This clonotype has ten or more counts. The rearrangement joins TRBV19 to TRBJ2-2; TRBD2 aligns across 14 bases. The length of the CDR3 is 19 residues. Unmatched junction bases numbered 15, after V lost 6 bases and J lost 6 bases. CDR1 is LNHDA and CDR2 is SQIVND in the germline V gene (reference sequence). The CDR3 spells CASRGTGTSGSFVAGELFF. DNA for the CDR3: TGTGCCAGTAGGGGGACCGGGACTAGCGGGAGTTTTGTAGCCGGGGAGCTGTTTTTT.

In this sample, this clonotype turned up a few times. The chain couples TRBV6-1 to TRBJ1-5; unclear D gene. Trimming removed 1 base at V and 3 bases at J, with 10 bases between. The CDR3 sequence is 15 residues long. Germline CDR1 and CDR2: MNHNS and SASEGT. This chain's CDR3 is CASSEGLTSNQPQHF. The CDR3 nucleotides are TGTGCCAGCAGTGAAGGACTAACTTCCAATCAGCCCCAGCATTTT.